These 12 T cell receptor beta chains share one sample of origin, sequenced in a study of radiotherapy plus CTLA-4 blockade in lung cancer. This table comes from immunoSEQ multiplex PCR, and its TCRdb copy is limited to in-frame clones, with some not included. This table holds roughly 76,000 clones, 70% to 80% found once. The material was peripheral blood, obtained from a patient treated with radiotherapy plus ipilimumab. These receptors were taken from a human donor with non-small cell lung cancer whose response to radiotherapy plus ipilimumab could not be evaluated.

The gene calls are TRBV28 and TRBJ1-1, with 8 nucleotides matching TRBD1. This CDR3 has 14 residues. Looked up from germline, CDR1 is MDHEN and CDR2 is SYDVKM. Trimming took 3 bases from V and 9 from J; bases not matched to a gene: 9. As DNA, the CDR3 is TGTGCCAGCAGTTTGGGGGGGACAGGCGAAAAAGCTTTCTTT. Translating it yields CASSLGGTGEKAFF.

The chain combines TRBV9 with TRBJ2-3; 8 nucleotides match TRBD1. This CDR3 region has 16 residues. Trimming at V came to 1 base and at J to 4 bases, leaving 8 bases not matched to a gene. In germline, CDR1 is SGDLS, CDR2 YYNGEE. This CDR3 reads CASSVSTGDVADTQYF. The CDR3 region has the DNA TGTGCCAGCAGCGTATCGACAGGGGACGTCGCAGATACGCAGTATTTT.

The chain links TRBV23-1 to TRBJ2-6, with 9 bases identical to TRBD1. TRBV23-1 is an ORF, with its function uncertain. J gave up 0 bases and V 6 bases, and 18 bases lay outside the gene matches. The length of the CDR3 is 21 residues. The CDR3 DNA reads TGCGCCAGCAGCCACAATCGGACAGGGGCCGATATTAGCTCTGGGGCCAACGTCCTGACTTTC. It codes for CASSHNRTGADISSGANVLTF.

V usage is TRBV7-9 and J usage is TRBJ2-7; 9 bases match TRBD1. Germline V CDR1 and CDR2: SEHNR, FQNEAQ (reference sequence). CDR3 length: 14 residues. V was pared by 9 bases and J by 0 bases, with 6 bases of the junction left unmatched. The CDR3 nucleotides are TGTGCCAGTCGACAGGGGGATAACTCCTACGAGCAGTACTTC. Translated: CASRQGDNSYEQYF.

This clone was recorded a few times. The chain has TRBV6-5 and TRBJ1-6; possible D gene TRBD1, 5 bases. Germline CDR1 MNHEY, CDR2 SVGAGI. Trimming took 2 bases from V and 6 from J, leaving 8 bases between them. The CDR3 consists of 14 residues. The CDR3, as DNA: TGTGCCAGCAGTTACAGGGGCGGTAATTCACCCCTCCACTTT. It encodes CASSYRGGNSPLHF.

This clone was found a few times. V usage is TRBV6-1 and J usage is TRBJ2-5, with TRBD2 matching over 14 bases. Germline CDR1 reads MNHNS; CDR2 reads SASEGT. The CDR3 length is 17 residues. Trimming cost V 4 bases and J 6 bases; bases outside gene matches: 10. This CDR3 is CASSGRLAGGSWKTQYF. The CDR3 region has the DNA TGTGCCAGCAGTGGTCGACTAGCGGGAGGGTCATGGAAGACCCAGTACTTC.

The chain uses TRBV27 and TRBJ1-2; the D is unclear. The CDR3 totals 13 residues. V was clipped by 5 bases and J by 2 bases, with 9 bases between them. Germline V gene data show CDR1 as MNHEY and CDR2 as SMNVEV (reference sequence). The DNA of the CDR3 is TGTGCCAGCAGTCCCGGTCACAACTATGGCTACACCTTC. This encodes CASSPGHNYGYTF.

This chain links TRBV19 with TRBJ1-5, with 8 bases matching TRBD1. The V gene's germline CDR1 is LNHDA and CDR2 SQIVND (reference sequence). J was trimmed by 7 bases and V by 6 bases; bases with no gene match: 8. The CDR3 covers 14 residues. The CDR3 region has the DNA TGTGCCAGTAGCGCAGGGGGCGGGCAACAGCCCCAGCATTTT. Its protein is CASSAGGGQQPQHF.

In DNA form, the CDR3 reads TGTGCCAGCAGCTTAGATAGGAACAGCAACCGCTACGAGCAGTACTTC. Translating gives CASSLDRNSNRYEQYF. V usage is TRBV11-2 and J usage is TRBJ2-7, with D uncertain. This CDR3 is 16 amino acids long. V lost 0 bases and J 3 bases, leaving 15 bases between the germline ends. Germline CDR1 is SGHAT and CDR2 is FQNNGV.

This rearrangement joins TRBV30 to TRBJ1-1; the match to TRBD1 covers 8 bases. CDR1 and CDR2 (germline): GTSNPN, SVGIG (reference sequence). Trimming at V came to 2 bases and at J to 7 bases, leaving 9 bases not matched to a gene. The CDR3 is 14 amino acids. DNA for the CDR3: TGTGCCTGGAGTAGAGGACAGGGTGTAAATGAAGCTTTCTTT. This sequence encodes CAWSRGQGVNEAFF.

A note on this clone: The same CDR3 also results from other DNA sequences found in this sample. The J gene is TRBJ1-1, the V gene TRBV5-6; D is possibly TRBD1 (5 bases). Germline V gene lookup returns CDR1 SGHDT and CDR2 YYEEEE. Trimming removed 4 bases at V and 1 base at J, with 8 bases between. The CDR3 is 13 amino acids. The CDR3 nucleotides are TGTGCCAGCAGCCCGCAGGGGAACACTGAAGCTTTCTTT. Encoded protein: CASSPQGNTEAFF.

The V call is TRBV7-9, the J call TRBJ2-1; 10 bases align to TRBD1. The CDR3 extends over 16 amino acids. Per germline, CDR1 SEHNR and CDR2 FQNEAQ (reference sequence). V shed 3 bases and J 8 bases; nucleotides not matched to a gene: 10. The CDR3 sequence is CASSFPPGQGDDEQFF. CDR3 coding DNA: TGTGCCAGCAGCTTCCCCCCCGGACAGGGGGACGATGAGCAGTTCTTC.